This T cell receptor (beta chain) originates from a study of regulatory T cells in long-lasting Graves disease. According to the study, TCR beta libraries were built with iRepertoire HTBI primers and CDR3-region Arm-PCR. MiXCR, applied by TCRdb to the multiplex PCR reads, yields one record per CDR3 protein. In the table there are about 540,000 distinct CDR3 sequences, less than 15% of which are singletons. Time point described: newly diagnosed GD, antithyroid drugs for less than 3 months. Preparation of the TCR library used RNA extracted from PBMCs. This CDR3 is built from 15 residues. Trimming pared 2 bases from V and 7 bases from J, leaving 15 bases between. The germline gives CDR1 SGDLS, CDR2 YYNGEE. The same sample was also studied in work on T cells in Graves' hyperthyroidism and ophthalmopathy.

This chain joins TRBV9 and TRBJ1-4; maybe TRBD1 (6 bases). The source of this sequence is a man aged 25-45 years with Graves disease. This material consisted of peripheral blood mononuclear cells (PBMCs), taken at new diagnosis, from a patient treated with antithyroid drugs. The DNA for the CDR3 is TGTGCCAGCAGCGTGCGCGGGGGGCTTCTTGAAAAACTGTTTTTT. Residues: CASSVRGGLLEKLFF.